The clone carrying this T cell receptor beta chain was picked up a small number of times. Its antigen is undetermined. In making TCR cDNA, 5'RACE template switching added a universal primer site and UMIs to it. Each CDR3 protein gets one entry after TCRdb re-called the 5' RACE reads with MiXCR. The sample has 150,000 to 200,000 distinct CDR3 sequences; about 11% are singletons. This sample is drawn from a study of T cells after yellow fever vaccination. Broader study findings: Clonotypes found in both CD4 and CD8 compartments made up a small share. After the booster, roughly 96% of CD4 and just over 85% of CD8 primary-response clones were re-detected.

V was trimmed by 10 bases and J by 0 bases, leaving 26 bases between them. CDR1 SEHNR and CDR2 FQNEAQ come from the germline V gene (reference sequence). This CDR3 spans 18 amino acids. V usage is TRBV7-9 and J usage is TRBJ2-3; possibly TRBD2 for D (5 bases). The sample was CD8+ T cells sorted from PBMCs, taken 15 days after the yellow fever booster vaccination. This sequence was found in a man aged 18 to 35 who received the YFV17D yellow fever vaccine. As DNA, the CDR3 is TGTGCCATCGTGTATCTAGTCCCTTCGGGCGGGAGCACAGATACGCAGTATTTT. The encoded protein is CAIVYLVPSGGSTDTQYF.